This TCR beta chain was sequenced in a study of T cell responses to AZD1222 COVID-19 vaccine. Repertoires were generated with immunoSEQ multiplex PCR, while TCRdb's copy carries only in-frame clones and drops some. The sample lists more than 85,000 clones; 87% were seen once. The sample was peripheral blood, taken on day 0 of AZD1222 vaccination. The origin of this receptor is an adult in good health.

In DNA, the CDR3 is TGCGCCAGCAGCCAAGTGTCCGGGACAGGGGTCTACGAGCAGTACTTC. This encodes CASSQVSGTGVYEQYF. V usage is TRBV4-1 and J usage is TRBJ2-7; 10 bases agree with TRBD1. This CDR3 is 16 amino acids long. Per germline, CDR1 MGHRA and CDR2 YSYEKL. V dropped 1 base and J dropped 3; count of bases not matched to a gene: 6.